The 7 T cell receptor beta chains presented below share a single source sample, sequenced in a study of T cells in Graves' hyperthyroidism and ophthalmopathy. The TCR beta CDR3 regions underwent amplification using RNA transcripts as the source. The HTBI primer set served for first-round RT-PCR of the TCR CDR3. MiXCR was run by TCRdb on the multiplex PCR reads, yielding one entry per CDR3 protein. The sample yields 250,000 to 300,000 distinct CDR3 sequences, roughly an eighth seen once. Sequenced material: blood. The receptor set was obtained from a woman aged 40 to 55 with Graves' hyperthyroidism.

This clonotype appeared many times. The chain joins TRBV12-3 or TRBV12-4 to TRBJ1-1; D gene uncertain. The CDR3 sequence is 14 residues long. Trimming pared 7 bases from V and 0 bases from J, leaving 12 bases between. CDR3 DNA: TGTGCCAGCACGGCCAGGCGACTGAACACTGAAGCTTTCTTT. Encoded protein: CASTARRLNTEAFF.

There are many counts of this clonotype. The chain carries TRBV7-6 and TRBJ1-2, with a possible D match to TRBD1 (6 bases). Germline V gene sequence: CDR1 SGHVS, CDR2 FNYEAQ. V was trimmed by 1 base and J by 8 bases, leaving 17 bases between them. The CDR3 is made up of 15 amino acids. CDR3 sequence reads: CASSLVVGGGGGYTF. CDR3 nucleotides: TGTGCCAGCAGCTTAGTTGTAGGGGGAGGAGGAGGCTACACCTTC. Based on the CDR3 plus reference TRBV7-6 and TRBJ1-2, the full variable domain is GAGVSQSPRYKVTKRGQDVALRCDPISGHVSLYWYRQALGQGPEFLTYFNYEAQQDKSGLPNDRFSAERPEGSISTLTIQRTEQRDSAMYRCASSLVVGGGGGYTFGSGTRLTVV.

This clonotype was counted many times. The DNA for the CDR3 is TGTGCCAGCACTTCCGGGTCTAGCGGGGGGGAGACCCAGTACTTC. This sequence encodes CASTSGSSGGETQYF. The J gene is TRBJ2-5, the V gene TRBV6-1; 11 bases are shared with TRBD2. Per the germline V gene, CDR1 is MNHNS and CDR2 is SASEGT. Trimming removed 7 bases from V and 5 bases from J; junction bases left unmatched: 9. The CDR3 is 15 residues long.

This chain joins TRBV6-1 and TRBJ2-1, with 10 bases lining up with TRBD1. Trimming cost V 6 bases and J 6 bases; bases outside gene matches: 2. This CDR3 is built from 13 residues. CDR1 MNHNS and CDR2 SASEGT come from the germline V gene. The CDR3 DNA reads as TGTGCCAGCAGGGGACAGGGGTTCAATGAGCAGTTCTTC. This gives the protein CASRGQGFNEQFF.

This clonotype occurred a few times. The chain links TRBV5-6 to TRBJ1-2; D gene unclear. V was cut by 6 bases and J by 0 bases, with 15 bases left in between. Per germline, CDR1 SGHDT and CDR2 YYEEEE. CDR3 length equals 15 residues. The CDR3 nucleotides are TGTGCCAGCACCCCACCCGGCAGTACTAACTATGGCTACACCTTC. As protein: CASTPPGSTNYGYTF.

This clonotype has a count of ten or more. The genes are TRBV7-2 and TRBJ2-2; a possible D gene is TRBD2 (6 bases). The CDR3 is 16 amino acids. Germline V gene sequence: CDR1 SGHTA, CDR2 FQGNSA. V was cut by 1 base and J by 2 bases, with 11 bases left in between. CDR3 sequence: CASSLVAVLNTGELFF. The DNA of the CDR3 is TGTGCCAGCAGCTTAGTAGCGGTCCTAAACACCGGGGAGCTGTTTTTT.

This clonotype has more than one count but fewer than ten. This rearrangement joins TRBV7-8 to TRBJ2-6, with no clear D. The germline V and J ends were trimmed by 6 bases and 0 bases, with 18 bases remaining between them. In germline, CDR1 is SGHVS, CDR2 FQNEAQ. This CDR3 comprises 18 residues. CDR3 region: CASSQRWGTNSGANVLTF. The CDR3 region has the DNA TGTGCCAGCAGTCAAAGGTGGGGAACGAACTCTGGGGCCAACGTCCTGACTTTC.